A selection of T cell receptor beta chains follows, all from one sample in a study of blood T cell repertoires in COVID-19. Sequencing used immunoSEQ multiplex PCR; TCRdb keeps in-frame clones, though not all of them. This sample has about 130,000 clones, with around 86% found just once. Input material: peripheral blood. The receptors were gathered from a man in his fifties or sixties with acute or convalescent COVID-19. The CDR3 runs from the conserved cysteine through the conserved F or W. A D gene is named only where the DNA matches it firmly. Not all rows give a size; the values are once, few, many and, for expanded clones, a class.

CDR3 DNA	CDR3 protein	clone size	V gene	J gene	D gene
TGTGCCAGCAGAAGGACATTTGGGGACACTGAAGCTTTCTTT	CASRRTFGDTEAFF	.	TRBV6-5	TRBJ1-1	.
TGTGCCAGCAGTTTAAGGGAGGCGGCTTTCTTT	CASSLREAAFF	.	TRBV28	TRBJ1-1	.
TGCGCCAGCAGCCAGGGAACAGGGCTTGGGTACTTC	CASSQGTGLGYF	.	TRBV5-1	TRBJ2-7	.
TGTGCCAGCATCCGGAGGGGGCGGTCAGATACGCAGTATTTT	CASIRRGRSDTQYF	.	TRBV28	TRBJ2-3	.
TGTGCCAGCAGTGAACCCGGAAAACTGTTTTTT	CASSEPGKLFF	.	TRBV6-1	TRBJ1-4	.
TGTGCCAGCAGTGACTCGAAAACGTTTGGTCCCCCAGAAGAGACCCAGTACTTC	CASSDSKTFGPPEETQYF	.	TRBV6-4	TRBJ2-5	.
TGCGCCAGCAGCCAATGGGTGGGGGGCTCTGGGGCCAACGTCCTGACTTTC	CASSQWVGGSGANVLTF	.	TRBV4-1	TRBJ2-6	.
TGTGCCAGCTCACCACAGGGGGGGATGGACGAGCAGTACTTC	CASSPQGGMDEQYF	once	TRBV18	TRBJ2-7	.
TGCAGTGCGGGGGGCAAAAACATTCAGTACTTC	CSAGGKNIQYF	.	TRBV20-1	TRBJ2-4	.
TGTGCCAGCAGCTTGGAGGGGCAGCGGGGGCGATATGGCTACACCTTC	CASSLEGQRGRYGYTF	.	TRBV5-8	TRBJ1-2	.
TGTGCCAGCAGCCCCGGGACAGGGAGAAAACTGTTTTTT	CASSPGTGRKLFF	.	TRBV6-5	TRBJ1-4	TRBD1
TGTGCCAGCAGTTTACTAGATGGGACAGGTACCTACGAGCAGTACTTC	CASSLLDGTGTYEQYF	.	TRBV28	TRBJ2-7	TRBD1
TGTGCCAGCAGCCAAATAGGGGGCGGCGAGCAGTACTTC	CASSQIGGGEQYF	.	TRBV3-1/TRBV3-2	TRBJ2-7	TRBD1
TGTGCCAGCAGCAGATCCGGGACTAGGCTGGCCGGGGAGCTGTTTTTT	CASSRSGTRLAGELFF	.	TRBV13	TRBJ2-2	TRBD2
TGTGCCAGTAGTATCTACAGTGCTAACTATGGCTACACCTTC	CASSIYSANYGYTF	.	TRBV19	TRBJ1-2	.
TGTGCCAGCAGTCCGATCGCGGGACAGGGCACCTACGAGCAGTACTTC	CASSPIAGQGTYEQYF	once	TRBV14	TRBJ2-7	TRBD1
TGTGCCAGCAGCCAAGATTGGCCCGCCGGGACAGATAATTCACCCCTCCACTTT	CASSQDWPAGTDNSPLHF	.	TRBV3-1/TRBV3-2	TRBJ1-6	TRBD1
TGTGCCAGCAGTTTGCCAAGGCAGGGTTTGACTGAAGCTTTCTTT	CASSLPRQGLTEAFF	.	TRBV28	TRBJ1-1	.
TGTGCCAGCAGCCTCACTAGCTGGTCCTACAATGAGCAGTTCTTC	CASSLTSWSYNEQFF	.	TRBV3-1/TRBV3-2	TRBJ2-1	.
TGTGCCAGCTCACCAACACAGGACCCTAACTATGGCTACACCTTC	CASSPTQDPNYGYTF	.	TRBV18	TRBJ1-2	.
TGTGCCAGCAGCCTGGACAGGGAGGAGACCCAGTACTTC	CASSLDREETQYF	.	TRBV5-4	TRBJ2-5	TRBD1
TGTGCCAGCAGTGAACCCCAGGGGGCTTTTTCACCCCTCCACTTT	CASSEPQGAFSPLHF	.	TRBV25-1	TRBJ1-6	TRBD1
TGTGCCAGCAGTTCGGGACAGTCCACTAACTATGGCTACACCTTC	CASSSGQSTNYGYTF	once	TRBV28	TRBJ1-2	TRBD1
TGTGCCAGCAGCTTCACGACAGGGACGGAGCAGTACTTC	CASSFTTGTEQYF	few	TRBV7-3	TRBJ2-7	TRBD1
TGTGCCAGCAGTGTGGACAGCTCCTACGAGCAGTACTTC	CASSVDSSYEQYF	few	TRBV2	TRBJ2-7	.
TGTGCCAGCAGTTTCCTCCCCGGGGTTAATACTAATGAAAAACTGTTTTTT	CASSFLPGVNTNEKLFF	.	TRBV7-8	TRBJ1-4	.
TGTGCCAGCAGCGTAAACAGGGGCGGCGAGCAGTACTTC	CASSVNRGGEQYF	.	TRBV7-3	TRBJ2-7	TRBD1
TGTGCCAGCAGTTTAAGGGGGCAAGGCTACACCTTC	CASSLRGQGYTF	.	TRBV28	TRBJ1-2	TRBD1
TGTGCCAGCAGCTTCCCTGGGGAGAGCGAGCAGTACTTC	CASSFPGESEQYF	.	TRBV5-4	TRBJ2-7	.